These T cell receptor beta chains were read from a single sample in a study of OX40 agonist ivuxolimab in advanced cancers. Profiled with immunoSEQ multiplex PCR; TCRdb holds only in-frame clones, not every one. This table holds approximately 65,000 clones, over 75% found once. The source was CD4+ or CD8+ T cells sorted from blood, collected in a trial of the OX40 agonist ivuxolimab. Source of these receptors: an adult with an advanced solid tumor such as melanoma, head and neck, liver or kidney cancer. Both conserved end residues are part of each CDR3. A D gene is named only where the DNA matches it firmly. Some rows mark clone size as missing; the rest say once, few, many or name a class of expanded clone.

CDR3: CASSDRVGSGANVLTF; DNA: TGTGCCAGCAGTGACAGGGTGGGCTCTGGGGCCAACGTCCTGACTTTC; size: NA; D: NA; length: 16; V: TRBV6-4; J: TRBJ2-6
CDR3: CASSEARRADGYTF; DNA: TGTGCCAGCAGTGAAGCAAGACGGGCAGATGGCTACACCTTC; size: NA; D: NA; length: 14; V: TRBV2; J: TRBJ1-2
CDR3: CASSSADPLGTDTQYF; DNA: TGTGCCAGCAGTTCCGCGGACCCTCTCGGCACAGATACGCAGTATTTT; size: NA; D: NA; length: 16; V: TRBV28; J: TRBJ2-3
CDR3: CAISESRDRAASPLHF; DNA: TGTGCCATCAGTGAGTCCCGGGACAGGGCGGCTTCACCCCTCCACTTT; size: NA; D: TRBD1; length: 16; V: TRBV10-3; J: TRBJ1-6
CDR3: CAISGRDRGAYEQYF; DNA: TGTGCCATCAGTGGCCGGGACAGGGGTGCCTACGAGCAGTACTTC; size: NA; D: TRBD1; length: 15; V: TRBV10-3; J: TRBJ2-7
CDR3: CASSKPRGGPVYGYTF; DNA: TGTGCCAGCAGCAAACCCCGGGGGGGGCCGGTCTATGGCTACACCTTC; size: NA; D: NA; length: 16; V: TRBV21-1; J: TRBJ1-2
CDR3: CASSYSLAGSPGELFF; DNA: TGTGCCAGCAGTTACAGTCTAGCGGGGTCCCCCGGGGAGCTGTTTTTT; size: once; D: TRBD2; length: 16; V: TRBV6-6; J: TRBJ2-2
CDR3: CASSPLGTDTQYF; DNA: TGCGCCAGCAGCCCTCTAGGAACTGATACGCAGTATTTT; size: NA; D: NA; length: 13; V: TRBV5-1; J: TRBJ2-3
CDR3: CASLDRVGAYEQYF; DNA: TGTGCCAGCCTGGACAGGGTAGGGGCCTACGAGCAGTACTTC; size: NA; D: TRBD1; length: 14; V: TRBV6-1; J: TRBJ2-7
CDR3: CASSLEPTQATDSPLHF; DNA: TGCGCCAGCAGCTTGGAACCGACCCAGGCAACGGATTCACCCCTCCACTTT; size: NA; D: NA; length: 17; V: TRBV5-1; J: TRBJ1-6
CDR3: CASSLGGEQYF; DNA: TGTGCCAGCAGTTTAGGGGGGGAGCAGTACTTC; size: NA; D: NA; length: 11; V: TRBV6-5; J: TRBJ2-7
CDR3: CASSKRQDGELFF; DNA: TGCGCCAGCAGCAAGAGACAGGACGGGGAGCTGTTTTTT; size: NA; D: NA; length: 13; V: TRBV5-1; J: TRBJ2-2
CDR3: CASSLAGGQEAQYF; DNA: TGTGCCAGCAGCTTAGCAGGGGGCCAAGAGGCCCAGTACTTC; size: NA; D: TRBD1; length: 14; V: TRBV11-2; J: TRBJ2-5
CDR3: CASSLVTSGGATYEQYF; DNA: TGTGCCAGCAGCTTGGTTACTAGCGGGGGGGCAACCTACGAGCAGTACTTC; size: NA; D: TRBD2; length: 17; V: TRBV5-4; J: TRBJ2-7
CDR3: CASTPTPKATGELFF; DNA: TGTGCCAGCACGCCGACACCGAAGGCCACCGGGGAGCTGTTTTTT; size: NA; D: NA; length: 15; V: TRBV2; J: TRBJ2-2
CDR3: CASSLASIETQYF; DNA: TGTGCCAGCAGCTTGGCTAGTATTGAGACCCAGTACTTC; size: NA; D: NA; length: 13; V: TRBV7-8; J: TRBJ2-5
CDR3: CAWSVRGSGDNQPQHF; DNA: TGTGCCTGGAGTGTAAGGGGCTCGGGGGACAATCAGCCCCAGCATTTT; size: NA; D: NA; length: 16; V: TRBV30; J: TRBJ1-5
CDR3: CASSSVNLNTGELFF; DNA: TGTGCCAGCAGTTCGGTAAATCTGAACACCGGGGAGCTGTTTTTT; size: NA; D: NA; length: 15; V: TRBV6-1; J: TRBJ2-2
CDR3: CAWRAGHRYGYTF; DNA: TGTGCCTGGAGGGCTGGACACCGCTATGGCTACACCTTC; size: NA; D: NA; length: 13; V: TRBV30; J: TRBJ1-2
CDR3: CASRARLGGTDTQYF; DNA: TGTGCCAGCAGAGCCCGACTCGGAGGGACAGATACGCAGTATTTT; size: NA; D: NA; length: 15; V: TRBV6-1; J: TRBJ2-3
CDR3: CASSLGQSSTDTQYF; DNA: TGTGCCAGCTCCTTGGGACAGAGTAGCACAGATACGCAGTATTTT; size: NA; D: TRBD1; length: 15; V: TRBV18; J: TRBJ2-3
CDR3: CASSSCRDSFTDTQYF; DNA: TGTGCCAGCAGCAGCTGCCGGGACAGCTTCACAGATACGCAGTATTTT; size: NA; D: NA; length: 16; V: TRBV21-1; J: TRBJ2-3
CDR3: CAISAAAGEKLFF; DNA: TGTGCCATCAGTGCGGCGGCGGGTGAAAAACTGTTTTTT; size: NA; D: NA; length: 13; V: TRBV10-3; J: TRBJ1-4
CDR3: CATRTGKSGHEQYF; DNA: TGTGCCACGAGGACAGGGAAATCTGGCCACGAGCAGTACTTC; size: NA; D: TRBD1; length: 14; V: TRBV27; J: TRBJ2-7
CDR3: CAWSVPGLFEQYF; DNA: TGTGCCTGGAGTGTACCGGGACTTTTCGAGCAGTACTTC; size: few; D: NA; length: 13; V: TRBV30; J: TRBJ2-7
CDR3: CASSGSWAGELFF; DNA: TGTGCCAGCAGCGGTAGCTGGGCCGGGGAGCTGTTTTTT; size: NA; D: NA; length: 13; V: TRBV7-7; J: TRBJ2-2
CDR3: CASSLGTSNTEAFF; DNA: TGCGCCAGCAGCTTAGGGACAAGCAACACTGAAGCTTTCTTT; size: NA; D: NA; length: 14; V: TRBV5-1; J: TRBJ1-1
CDR3: CASSLEPEGGYTF; DNA: TGTGCCAGCAGCTTGGAACCGGAAGGAGGCTACACCTTC; size: NA; D: NA; length: 13; V: TRBV5-8; J: TRBJ1-2
CDR3: CASSVGAGVGNTIYF; DNA: TGTGCCAGCAGCGTAGGGGCAGGGGTAGGAAACACCATATATTTT; size: NA; D: NA; length: 15; V: TRBV9; J: TRBJ1-3
CDR3: CASSFRLDIETQYF; DNA: TGTGCCAGCAGCTTTAGATTGGACATAGAGACCCAGTACTTC; size: NA; D: NA; length: 14; V: TRBV7-7; J: TRBJ2-5
CDR3: CASSLEDRGKQETQYF; DNA: TGTGCCAGCAGCCTAGAAGACAGGGGAAAACAAGAGACCCAGTACTTC; size: once; D: TRBD1; length: 16; V: TRBV5-4; J: TRBJ2-5
CDR3: CASSKGGETGNYGYTF; DNA: TGTGCCAGCAGCAAAGGGGGGGAGACAGGAAACTATGGCTACACCTTC; size: NA; D: NA; length: 16; V: TRBV21-1; J: TRBJ1-2
CDR3: CASNIGWRRQMNQPQHF; DNA: TGTGCCAGTAATATCGGCTGGAGGCGGCAGATGAATCAGCCCCAGCATTTT; size: NA; D: NA; length: 17; V: TRBV19; J: TRBJ1-5
CDR3: CASSPSKSGGNEQFF; DNA: TGTGCCAGCTCACCATCGAAAAGCGGGGGAAATGAGCAGTTCTTC; size: NA; D: TRBD2; length: 15; V: TRBV18; J: TRBJ2-1
CDR3: CASSPSSRTEQYF; DNA: TGTGCCAGCAGCCCCTCCTCTCGGACTGAGCAGTACTTC; size: NA; D: NA; length: 13; V: TRBV9; J: TRBJ2-7
CDR3: CASSQVGGVVYGYTF; DNA: TGCGCCAGCAGCCAAGTGGGAGGGGTAGTCTATGGCTACACCTTC; size: NA; D: NA; length: 15; V: TRBV4-3; J: TRBJ1-2
CDR3: CASSARDRVNNEQFF; DNA: TGTGCCAGCAGTGCCCGGGACAGGGTAAACAATGAGCAGTTCTTC; size: NA; D: TRBD1; length: 15; V: TRBV6-1; J: TRBJ2-1
CDR3: CASSPKKTQYF; DNA: TGTGCCAGCTCCCCTAAAAAGACCCAGTACTTC; size: NA; D: NA; length: 11; V: TRBV18; J: TRBJ2-5
CDR3: CAIAIQGAVGYTF; DNA: TGTGCCATAGCAATTCAGGGGGCGGTTGGCTACACCTTC; size: NA; D: TRBD1; length: 13; V: TRBV5-4; J: TRBJ1-2
CDR3: CAWSVGRTGDTDTQYF; DNA: TGTGCCTGGAGTGTAGGGCGGACAGGCGACACAGATACGCAGTATTTT; size: NA; D: TRBD1; length: 16; V: TRBV30; J: TRBJ2-3
CDR3: CASSFLGQVVGYTF; DNA: TGTGCCAGCAGCTTTTTGGGACAGGTCGTTGGCTACACCTTC; size: NA; D: TRBD1; length: 14; V: TRBV7-9; J: TRBJ1-2
CDR3: CASSSRSPGEQYF; DNA: TGTGCCAGCAGTAGCCGGTCGCCCGGTGAGCAGTACTTC; size: NA; D: NA; length: 13; V: TRBV6-5; J: TRBJ2-7
CDR3: CASSGGRAEAFF; DNA: TGCGCCAGCTCCGGGGGGAGGGCTGAAGCTTTCTTT; size: NA; D: NA; length: 12; V: TRBV5-1; J: TRBJ1-1
CDR3: CASSIASRSYNEQFF; DNA: TGTGCCAGTAGTATAGCTTCCCGCTCCTACAATGAGCAGTTCTTC; size: NA; D: NA; length: 15; V: TRBV19; J: TRBJ2-1
CDR3: CASSVGTSGLYEQYF; DNA: TGTGCCAGCAGCGTAGGGACTAGCGGATTATACGAGCAGTACTTC; size: NA; D: TRBD2; length: 15; V: TRBV9; J: TRBJ2-7
CDR3: CASSYRGADEQYF; DNA: TGTGCCAGCAGTTACAGGGGAGCGGACGAGCAGTACTTC; size: NA; D: NA; length: 13; V: TRBV6-5; J: TRBJ2-7